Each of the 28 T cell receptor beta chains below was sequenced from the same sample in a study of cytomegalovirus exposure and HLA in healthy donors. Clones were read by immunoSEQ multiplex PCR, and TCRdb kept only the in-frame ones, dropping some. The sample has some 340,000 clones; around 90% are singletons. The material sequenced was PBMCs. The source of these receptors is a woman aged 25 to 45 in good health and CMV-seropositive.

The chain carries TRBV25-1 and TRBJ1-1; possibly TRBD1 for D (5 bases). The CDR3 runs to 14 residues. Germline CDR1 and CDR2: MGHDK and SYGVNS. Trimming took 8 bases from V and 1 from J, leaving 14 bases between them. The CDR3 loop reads CASAGTSGNTEAFF. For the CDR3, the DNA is TGTGCCAGCGCCGGGACGTCGGGGAACACTGAAGCTTTCTTT.

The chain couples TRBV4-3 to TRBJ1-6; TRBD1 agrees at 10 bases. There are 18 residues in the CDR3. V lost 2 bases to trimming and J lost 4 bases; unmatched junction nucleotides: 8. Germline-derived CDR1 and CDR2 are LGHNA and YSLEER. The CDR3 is CASSQKAGTGAYNSPLHF. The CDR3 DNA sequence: TGCGCCAGCAGCCAAAAGGCCGGGACAGGGGCTTATAATTCACCCCTCCACTTT.

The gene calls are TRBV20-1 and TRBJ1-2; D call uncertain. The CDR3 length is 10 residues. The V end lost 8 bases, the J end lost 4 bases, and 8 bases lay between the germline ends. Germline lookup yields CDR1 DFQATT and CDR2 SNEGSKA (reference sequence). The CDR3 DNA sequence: TGCAGTTCAGCGTCCTATGGCTACACCTTC. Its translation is CSSASYGYTF.

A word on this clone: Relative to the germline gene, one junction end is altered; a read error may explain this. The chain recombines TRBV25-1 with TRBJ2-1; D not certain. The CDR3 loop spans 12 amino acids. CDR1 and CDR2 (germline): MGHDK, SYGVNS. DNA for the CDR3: TGTGCCAGCAGTGAGGGCTACAATGGGCAGTTCTTC. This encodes CASSEGYNGQFF.

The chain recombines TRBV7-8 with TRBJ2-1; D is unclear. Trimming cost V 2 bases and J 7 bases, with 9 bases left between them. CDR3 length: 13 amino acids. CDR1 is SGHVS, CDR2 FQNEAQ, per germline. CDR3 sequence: CASSLFSRNEQFF. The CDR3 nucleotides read TGTGCCAGCAGCTTATTTTCTCGGAATGAGCAGTTCTTC.

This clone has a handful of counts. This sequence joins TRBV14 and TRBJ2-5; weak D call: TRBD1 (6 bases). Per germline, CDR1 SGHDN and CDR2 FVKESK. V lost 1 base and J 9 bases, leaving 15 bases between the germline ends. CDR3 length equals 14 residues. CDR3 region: CASSQVSGVPPQYF. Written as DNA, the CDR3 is TGTGCCAGCAGCCAAGTGTCAGGGGTCCCCCCCCAGTACTTC. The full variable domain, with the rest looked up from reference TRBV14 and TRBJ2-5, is EAGVTQFPSHSVIEKGQTVTLRCDPISGHDNLYWYRRVMGKEIKFLLHFVKESKQDESGMPNNRFLAERTGGTYSTLKVQPAELEDSGVYFCASSQVSGVPPQYFGPGTRLLVL.

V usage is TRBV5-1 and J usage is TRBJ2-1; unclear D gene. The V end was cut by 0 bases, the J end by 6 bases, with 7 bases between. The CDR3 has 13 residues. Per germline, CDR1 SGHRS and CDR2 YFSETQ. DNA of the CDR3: TGCGCCAGCAGCTTGGGGAATAGCAATGAGCAGTTCTTC. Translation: CASSLGNSNEQFF.

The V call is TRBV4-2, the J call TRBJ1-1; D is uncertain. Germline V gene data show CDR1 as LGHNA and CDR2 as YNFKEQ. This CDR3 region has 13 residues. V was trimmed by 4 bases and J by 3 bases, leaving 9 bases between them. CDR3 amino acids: CASSLRGDTEAFF. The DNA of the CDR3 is TGTGCCAGCAGCCTCCGTGGGGACACTGAAGCTTTCTTT.

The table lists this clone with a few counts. In nucleotides, the CDR3 is TGTGCCAGCAGCCAAGATCTTCCAGGGGTGAACACTGAAGCTTTCTTT. Protein: CASSQDLPGVNTEAFF. This chain connects TRBV4-2 to TRBJ1-1, with TRBD1 as a possible D gene (6 bases). CDR3 size: 16 residues. Deletions cut 0 bases from V and 0 bases from J, with 11 bases between. Germline CDR1 and CDR2: LGHNA and YNFKEQ.

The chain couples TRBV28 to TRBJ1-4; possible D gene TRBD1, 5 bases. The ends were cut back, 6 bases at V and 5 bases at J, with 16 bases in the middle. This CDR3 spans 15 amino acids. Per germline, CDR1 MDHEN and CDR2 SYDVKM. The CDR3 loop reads CASSTRGVWNEKLFF. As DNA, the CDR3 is TGTGCCAGCAGCACAAGGGGCGTCTGGAATGAAAAACTGTTTTTT.

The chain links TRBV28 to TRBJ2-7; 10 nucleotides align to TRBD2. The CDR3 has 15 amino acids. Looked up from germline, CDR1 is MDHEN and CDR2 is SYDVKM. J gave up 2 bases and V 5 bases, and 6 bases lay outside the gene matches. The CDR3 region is CASSHGLAAAYEQYF. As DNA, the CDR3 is TGTGCCAGCAGTCATGGACTAGCGGCCGCCTACGAGCAGTACTTC.

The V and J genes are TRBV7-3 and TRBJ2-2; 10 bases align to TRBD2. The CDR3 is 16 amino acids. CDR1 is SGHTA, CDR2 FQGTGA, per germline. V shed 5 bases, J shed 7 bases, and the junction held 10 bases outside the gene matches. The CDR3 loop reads CASSKTGTSVVGELFF. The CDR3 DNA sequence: TGTGCCAGCAGCAAGACCGGGACTAGCGTTGTCGGGGAGCTGTTTTTT.

In nucleotides, the CDR3 is TGTGCCACCAGCAGAGCTAGTAGTGAGACCCAGTACTTC. Its translation: CATSRASSETQYF. V usage is TRBV15 and J usage is TRBJ2-5; D gene uncertain. The CDR3 totals 13 residues. V lost 1 base and J lost 5, with 8 bases in between. The V gene's germline CDR1 is LNHNV and CDR2 YYDKDF (reference sequence).

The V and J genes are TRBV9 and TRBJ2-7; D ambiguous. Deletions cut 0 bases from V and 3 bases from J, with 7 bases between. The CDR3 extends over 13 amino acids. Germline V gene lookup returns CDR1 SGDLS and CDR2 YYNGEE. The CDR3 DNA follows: TGTGCCAGCAGCGTAGCCGTGGGCTACGAGCAGTACTTC. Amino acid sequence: CASSVAVGYEQYF.

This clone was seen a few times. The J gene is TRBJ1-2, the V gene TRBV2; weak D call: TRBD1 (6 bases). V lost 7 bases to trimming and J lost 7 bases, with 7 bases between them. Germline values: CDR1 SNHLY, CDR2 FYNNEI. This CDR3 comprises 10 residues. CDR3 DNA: TGTGCCAGCACGGGGGCTGGCTACACCTTC. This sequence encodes CASTGAGYTF.

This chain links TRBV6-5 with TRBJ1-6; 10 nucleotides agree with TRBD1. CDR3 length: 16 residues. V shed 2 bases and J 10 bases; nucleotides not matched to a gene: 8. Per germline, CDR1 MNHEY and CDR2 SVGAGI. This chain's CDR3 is CASSYGTGALSSPLHF. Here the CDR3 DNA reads TGTGCCAGCAGTTACGGGACAGGGGCTCTCAGCTCACCCCTCCACTTT.

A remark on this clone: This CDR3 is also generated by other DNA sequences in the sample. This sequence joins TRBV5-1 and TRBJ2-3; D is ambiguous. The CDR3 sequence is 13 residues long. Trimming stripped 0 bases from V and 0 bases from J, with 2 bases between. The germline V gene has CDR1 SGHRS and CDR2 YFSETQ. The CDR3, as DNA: TGCGCCAGCAGCTTGGGGAGCACAGATACGCAGTATTTT. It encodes CASSLGSTDTQYF.

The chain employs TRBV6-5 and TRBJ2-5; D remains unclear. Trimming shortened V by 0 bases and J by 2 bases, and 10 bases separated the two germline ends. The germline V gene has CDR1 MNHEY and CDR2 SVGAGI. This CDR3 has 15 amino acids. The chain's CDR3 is CASSYSVTVQETQYF. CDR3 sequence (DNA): TGTGCCAGCAGTTACTCGGTAACAGTTCAAGAGACCCAGTACTTC.

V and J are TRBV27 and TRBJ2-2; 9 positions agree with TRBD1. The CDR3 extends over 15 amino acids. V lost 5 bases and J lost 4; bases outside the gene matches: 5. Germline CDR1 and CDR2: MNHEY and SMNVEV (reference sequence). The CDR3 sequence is CASSPVTGGTGELFF. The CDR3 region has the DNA TGTGCCAGCAGTCCAGTGACAGGGGGCACCGGGGAGCTGTTTTTT.

As DNA, the CDR3 is TGTGCCACCAGCCGGGGTTTTCGGGGGACCTCCTACGAGCAGTACTTC. Protein sequence: CATSRGFRGTSYEQYF. The rearrangement uses TRBV15 and TRBJ2-7; D perhaps matches TRBD2 (6 bases). Per germline, CDR1 LNHNV and CDR2 YYDKDF (reference sequence). CDR3 length: 16 amino acids. V lost 5 bases and J 0 bases, leaving 17 bases between the germline ends.

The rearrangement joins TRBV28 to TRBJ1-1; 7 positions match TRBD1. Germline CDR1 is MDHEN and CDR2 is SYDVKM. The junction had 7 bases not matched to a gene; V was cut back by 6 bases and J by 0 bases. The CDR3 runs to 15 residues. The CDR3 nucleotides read TGTGCCAGCAGCCGGACAGGCTCCATGAACACTGAAGCTTTCTTT. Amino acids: CASSRTGSMNTEAFF.

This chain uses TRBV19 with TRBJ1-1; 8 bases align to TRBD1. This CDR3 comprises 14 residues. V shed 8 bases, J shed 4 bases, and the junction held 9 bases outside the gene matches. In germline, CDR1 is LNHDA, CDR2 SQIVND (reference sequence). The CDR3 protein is CASRNRGGSTEAFF. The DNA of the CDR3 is TGTGCCAGTCGAAACAGGGGGGGAAGCACTGAAGCTTTCTTT.

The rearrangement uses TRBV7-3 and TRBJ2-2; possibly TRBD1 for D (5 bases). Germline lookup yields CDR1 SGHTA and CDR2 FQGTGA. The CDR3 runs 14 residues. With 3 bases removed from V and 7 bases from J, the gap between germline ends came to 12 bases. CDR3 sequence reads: CASSFQGSVGELFF. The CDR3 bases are TGTGCCAGCAGCTTTCAGGGATCAGTCGGGGAGCTGTTTTTT.

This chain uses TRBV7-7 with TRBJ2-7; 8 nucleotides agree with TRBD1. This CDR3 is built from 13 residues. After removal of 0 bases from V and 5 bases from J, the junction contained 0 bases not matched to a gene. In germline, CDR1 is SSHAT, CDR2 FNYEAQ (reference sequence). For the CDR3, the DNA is TGTGCCAGCAGCTTAGCGGGACAGGACGAGCAGTACTTC. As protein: CASSLAGQDEQYF.

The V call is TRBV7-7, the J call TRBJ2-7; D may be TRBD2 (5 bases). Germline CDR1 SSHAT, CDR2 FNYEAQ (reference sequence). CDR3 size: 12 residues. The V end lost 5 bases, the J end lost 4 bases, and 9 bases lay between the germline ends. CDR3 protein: CASSPGGYEQYF. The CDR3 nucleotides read TGTGCCAGCAGCCCAGGCGGGTACGAGCAGTACTTC.

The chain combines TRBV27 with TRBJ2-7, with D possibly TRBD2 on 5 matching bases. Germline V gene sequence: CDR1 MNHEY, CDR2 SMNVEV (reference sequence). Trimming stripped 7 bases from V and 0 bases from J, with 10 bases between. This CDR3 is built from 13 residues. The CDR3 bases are TGTGCCAGCAATGGAGGCGCCTCCTACGAGCAGTACTTC. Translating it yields CASNGGASYEQYF.

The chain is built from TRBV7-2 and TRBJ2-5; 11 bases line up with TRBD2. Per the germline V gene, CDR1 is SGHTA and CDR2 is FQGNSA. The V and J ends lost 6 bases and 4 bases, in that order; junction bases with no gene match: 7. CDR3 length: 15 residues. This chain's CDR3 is CASSHLAGGRETQYF. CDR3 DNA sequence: TGTGCCAGCAGTCACCTAGCGGGGGGACGAGAGACCCAGTACTTC.

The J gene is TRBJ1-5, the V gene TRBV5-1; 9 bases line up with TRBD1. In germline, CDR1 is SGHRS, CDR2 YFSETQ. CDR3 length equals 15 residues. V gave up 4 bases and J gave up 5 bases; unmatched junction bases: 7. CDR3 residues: CASSLRTGDDQPQHF. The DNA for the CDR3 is TGCGCCAGCAGCCTTCGGACAGGGGACGATCAGCCCCAGCATTTT.